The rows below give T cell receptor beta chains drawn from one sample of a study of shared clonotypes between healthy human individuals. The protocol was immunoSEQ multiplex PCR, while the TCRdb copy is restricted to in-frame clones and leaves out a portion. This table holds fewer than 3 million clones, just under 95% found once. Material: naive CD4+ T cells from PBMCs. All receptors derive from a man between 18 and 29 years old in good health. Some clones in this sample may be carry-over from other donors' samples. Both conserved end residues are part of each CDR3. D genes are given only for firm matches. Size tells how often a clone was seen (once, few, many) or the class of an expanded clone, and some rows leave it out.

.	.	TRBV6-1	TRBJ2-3	CASSTGGTDTQYF	TGTGCCAGCAGTACTGGGGGGACAGATACGCAGTATTTT
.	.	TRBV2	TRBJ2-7	CASSLARPYEQYF	TGTGCCAGCAGTTTGGCCAGGCCCTACGAGCAGTACTTC
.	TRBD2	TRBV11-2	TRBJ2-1	CASSGLREGPGEQFF	TGTGCCAGCAGCGGTTTACGGGAGGGCCCTGGTGAGCAGTTCTTC
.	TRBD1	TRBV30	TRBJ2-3	CAWSVRRGQDTQYF	TGTGCCTGGAGTGTACGAAGGGGGCAAGATACGCAGTATTTT
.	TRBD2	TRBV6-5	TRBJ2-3	CASMNGRPTDTQYF	TGTGCCAGCATGAACGGGAGGCCCACAGATACGCAGTATTTT
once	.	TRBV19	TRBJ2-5	CASSILSNQETQYF	TGTGCCAGTAGTATCCTGTCAAACCAAGAGACCCAGTACTTC
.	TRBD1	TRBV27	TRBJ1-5	CASGGRGNQPQHF	TGTGCCAGCGGTGGCAGGGGGAACCAGCCCCAGCATTTT
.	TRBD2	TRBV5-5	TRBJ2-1	CASSKKVALGGIHEQFF	TGTGCCAGCAGCAAAAAAGTGGCTCTGGGGGGGATCCATGAGCAGTTCTTC
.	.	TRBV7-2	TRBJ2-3	CASSLRRASTDTQYF	TGTGCCAGCAGCTTACGGCGAGCGTCCACAGATACGCAGTATTTT
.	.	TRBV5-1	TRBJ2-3	CASSLGVPSDTQYF	TGCGCCAGCAGCTTGGGTGTTCCATCAGATACGCAGTATTTT
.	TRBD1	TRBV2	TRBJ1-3	CASRRTGKDGNTIYF	TGTGCCAGCAGACGGACAGGGAAGGATGGAAACACCATATATTTT
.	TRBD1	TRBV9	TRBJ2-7	CASSVGTAPEYEQYF	TGTGCCAGCAGCGTTGGGACAGCTCCCGAGTACGAGCAGTACTTC
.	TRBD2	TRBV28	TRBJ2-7	CASSKTSGVTPEQYF	TGTGCCAGCAGTAAAACTAGCGGAGTCACCCCCGAGCAGTACTTC
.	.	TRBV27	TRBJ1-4	CASSLSGGEKLFF	TGTGCCAGCAGTTTATCGGGCGGTGAAAAACTGTTTTTT
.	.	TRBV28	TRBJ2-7	CASSVPVSYEQYF	TGTGCCAGCAGCGTTCCAGTGTCCTACGAGCAGTACTTC
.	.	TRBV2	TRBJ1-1	CASTPWRMNTEAFF	TGTGCCAGCACCCCCTGGAGGATGAACACTGAAGCTTTCTTT
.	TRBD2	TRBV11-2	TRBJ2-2	CASSLTSGTLTGELFF	TGTGCCAGCAGCTTGACTAGCGGGACTCTCACCGGGGAGCTGTTTTTT
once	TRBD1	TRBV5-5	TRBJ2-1	CASSSKPGTGWLSYNEQFF	TGTGCCAGCAGCTCTAAACCCGGGACAGGTTGGTTATCCTACAATGAGCAGTTCTTC
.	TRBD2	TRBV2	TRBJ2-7	CASSEAILAGAQGGEQYF	TGTGCCAGCAGTGAAGCGATACTAGCGGGGGCACAAGGCGGCGAGCAGTACTTC
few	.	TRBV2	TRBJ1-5	CASSLSEAQHF	TGTGCCAGCAGTCTCTCAGAGGCCCAGCATTTT
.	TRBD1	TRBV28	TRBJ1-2	CASSPDRGLHGYTF	TGTGCCAGCAGTCCGGACAGGGGGCTCCATGGCTACACCTTC
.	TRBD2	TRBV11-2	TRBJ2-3	CASSITSGSTDTQYF	TGTGCCAGCAGCATTACTAGCGGGAGCACAGATACGCAGTATTTT
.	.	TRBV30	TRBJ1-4	CAWSEPEKLFF	TGTGCCTGGAGTGAACCAGAAAAACTGTTTTTT
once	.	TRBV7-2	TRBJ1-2	CASSLQRGGLLGYTF	TGTGCCAGCAGCCTTCAGAGGGGGGGGCTCTTAGGCTACACCTTC
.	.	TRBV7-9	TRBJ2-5	CASSKQQPEETQYF	TGTGCCAGCAGCAAACAGCAGCCAGAAGAGACCCAGTACTTC
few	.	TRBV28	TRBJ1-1	CASSPDGNTEAFF	TGTGCCAGCAGTCCCGACGGGAACACTGAAGCTTTCTTT
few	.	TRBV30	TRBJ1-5	CAWSVTGIHQPQHF	TGTGCCTGGAGTGTGACAGGTATCCATCAGCCCCAGCATTTT
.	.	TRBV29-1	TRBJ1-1	CSVVGGGGAEAFF	TGCAGCGTTGTGGGAGGCGGCGGGGCTGAAGCTTTCTTT
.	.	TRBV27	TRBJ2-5	CASSLFLQETQYF	TGTGCCAGCAGTTTATTCCTTCAAGAGACCCAGTACTTC
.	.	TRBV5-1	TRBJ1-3	CASMPDGRPSGNTIYF	TGCGCCAGCATGCCGGACGGACGACCCTCTGGAAACACCATATATTTT
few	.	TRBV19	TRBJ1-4	CASSTDNESEKLFF	TGTGCCAGTAGTACGGACAACGAGTCCGAAAAACTGTTTTTT
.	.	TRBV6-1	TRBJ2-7	CASFRTSSYEQYF	TGTGCCAGCTTCCGGACTTCATCCTACGAGCAGTACTTC
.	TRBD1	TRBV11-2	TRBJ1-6	CASSTNRGYSPLHF	TGTGCCAGCAGCACCAACAGGGGTTATTCACCCCTCCACTTT
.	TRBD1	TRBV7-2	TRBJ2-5	CASSSPRTGKETQYF	TGTGCCAGCAGCTCGCCCCGGACAGGGAAAGAGACCCAGTACTTC
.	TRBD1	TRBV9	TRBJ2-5	CASSVTGTFETQYF	TGTGCCAGCAGCGTGACAGGGACGTTTGAGACCCAGTACTTC
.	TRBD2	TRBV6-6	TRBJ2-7	CASKTSGRAGYEQYF	TGTGCCAGCAAGACTAGCGGGAGGGCCGGATACGAGCAGTACTTC
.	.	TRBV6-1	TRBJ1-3	CASSEGQISGNTIYF	TGTGCCAGCAGTGAAGGACAGATCTCTGGAAACACCATATATTTT
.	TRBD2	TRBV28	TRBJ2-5	CASKLAGGRQETQYF	TGTGCCAGCAAGTTAGCGGGAGGTCGTCAAGAGACCCAGTACTTC
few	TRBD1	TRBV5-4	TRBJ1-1	CASSSGTGSTEAFF	TGTGCCAGCAGCTCCGGGACAGGGAGCACTGAAGCTTTCTTT
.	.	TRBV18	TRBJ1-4	CASSGWAAREKLFF	TGTGCCAGCTCAGGGTGGGCCGCGCGGGAAAAACTGTTTTTT